Below, one T cell receptor beta chain is given with its context. There is no known antigen for this receptor. This sample was taken from a study of T cells in severe cutaneous drug reactions (dated by TCRdb to about 2019). About the full investigation: Patients were recruited between the early 2010s and the late 2010s from Taiwan, Thailand and a European registry network. Only patients with a probable or definite SJS/TEN or DRESS diagnosis by RegiSCAR criteria were enrolled. The Naranjo algorithm and the ALDEN drug causality algorithm were used to assign the culprit drug. Blister fluids/cells, PBMC and other biological samples were taken from patients in the acute stage or the recovery stage. The study combined bulk TCR sequencing with single-cell sequencing, quantitative PCR validation, functional assays and transgenic mouse experiments. Libraries used iRepertoire multiplex PCR; authors cited a comparison showing similar capture of abundant clonotypes across iRepertoire and 5' RACE methods with or without UMI. The research as a whole found: According to the authors, further study is still needed to determine whether the public TCR generalizes to SJS/TEN caused by other drugs. Although undetectable or scarce in tolerant-control and healthy-donor PBMC, a public TCRbeta CDR3 was found in all seven CBZ-SJS/TEN blister samples, at a mean of roughly 13%.

The donors whose samples were sequenced had carbamazepine-induced Stevens-Johnson syndrome or toxic epidermal necrolysis (CBZ-SJS/TEN). To search for drug-specific clonotypes, the T cell receptor repertoires of patients with drug-induced severe cutaneous adverse reactions were profiled by next-generation sequencing. RNA was isolated from either blister cells of skin lesions or peripheral blood mononuclear cells. For both bulk and single-cell sequencing, libraries were prepared with the iRepertoire multiplex PCR system and TCR subtype-specific primers. Multiplex PCR with primers targeting V, D and J gene regions was used to generate bulk TCR beta libraries. Bulk TCR library preparation used roughly 85-500 ng of RNA per sample as input. Bulk TCR beta amplicons were sequenced on an Illumina MiSeq. The original pipeline was this. Sample misassignments and low-quality sequencing reads were filtered out during quality control steps. CDR3 was defined as the amino acids between the V-gene Y[YFLI]C motif and the J-segment [FW]GXGT motif. TRBV and TRBJ gene assignments and CDR3 clonotypes followed the IMGT database. TRBV expression in each sample was normalized to the mean expression of the same gene in PBMC from a few dozen healthy donors. Reprocessed by TCRdb, the reads give a single entry per CDR3 protein sequence, without DNA. TCRdb's processing, not the study's, gives the V and J calls here. Per the sample table, the count is fewer than 10,000 distinct CDR3 sequences. Approximately 24% of the sample is in the top ten clones.

The clonotype comes from a human donor with a severe cutaneous adverse drug reaction. The sample taken for sequencing was cells from a skin blister. What this sample's cell subset or site label stands for: unsorted cells from skin lesion blisters.

The CDR3 region has the sequence CASSSLSRPYEQYF. This sequence uses TRBV27 and TRBJ2-7. Inclusive of the bounding cysteine and phenylalanine, the CDR3 is 14 residues long. There is no recorded DNA. CDR1 and CDR2, per the germline V gene (reference sequence), are MNHEY and SMNVEV.